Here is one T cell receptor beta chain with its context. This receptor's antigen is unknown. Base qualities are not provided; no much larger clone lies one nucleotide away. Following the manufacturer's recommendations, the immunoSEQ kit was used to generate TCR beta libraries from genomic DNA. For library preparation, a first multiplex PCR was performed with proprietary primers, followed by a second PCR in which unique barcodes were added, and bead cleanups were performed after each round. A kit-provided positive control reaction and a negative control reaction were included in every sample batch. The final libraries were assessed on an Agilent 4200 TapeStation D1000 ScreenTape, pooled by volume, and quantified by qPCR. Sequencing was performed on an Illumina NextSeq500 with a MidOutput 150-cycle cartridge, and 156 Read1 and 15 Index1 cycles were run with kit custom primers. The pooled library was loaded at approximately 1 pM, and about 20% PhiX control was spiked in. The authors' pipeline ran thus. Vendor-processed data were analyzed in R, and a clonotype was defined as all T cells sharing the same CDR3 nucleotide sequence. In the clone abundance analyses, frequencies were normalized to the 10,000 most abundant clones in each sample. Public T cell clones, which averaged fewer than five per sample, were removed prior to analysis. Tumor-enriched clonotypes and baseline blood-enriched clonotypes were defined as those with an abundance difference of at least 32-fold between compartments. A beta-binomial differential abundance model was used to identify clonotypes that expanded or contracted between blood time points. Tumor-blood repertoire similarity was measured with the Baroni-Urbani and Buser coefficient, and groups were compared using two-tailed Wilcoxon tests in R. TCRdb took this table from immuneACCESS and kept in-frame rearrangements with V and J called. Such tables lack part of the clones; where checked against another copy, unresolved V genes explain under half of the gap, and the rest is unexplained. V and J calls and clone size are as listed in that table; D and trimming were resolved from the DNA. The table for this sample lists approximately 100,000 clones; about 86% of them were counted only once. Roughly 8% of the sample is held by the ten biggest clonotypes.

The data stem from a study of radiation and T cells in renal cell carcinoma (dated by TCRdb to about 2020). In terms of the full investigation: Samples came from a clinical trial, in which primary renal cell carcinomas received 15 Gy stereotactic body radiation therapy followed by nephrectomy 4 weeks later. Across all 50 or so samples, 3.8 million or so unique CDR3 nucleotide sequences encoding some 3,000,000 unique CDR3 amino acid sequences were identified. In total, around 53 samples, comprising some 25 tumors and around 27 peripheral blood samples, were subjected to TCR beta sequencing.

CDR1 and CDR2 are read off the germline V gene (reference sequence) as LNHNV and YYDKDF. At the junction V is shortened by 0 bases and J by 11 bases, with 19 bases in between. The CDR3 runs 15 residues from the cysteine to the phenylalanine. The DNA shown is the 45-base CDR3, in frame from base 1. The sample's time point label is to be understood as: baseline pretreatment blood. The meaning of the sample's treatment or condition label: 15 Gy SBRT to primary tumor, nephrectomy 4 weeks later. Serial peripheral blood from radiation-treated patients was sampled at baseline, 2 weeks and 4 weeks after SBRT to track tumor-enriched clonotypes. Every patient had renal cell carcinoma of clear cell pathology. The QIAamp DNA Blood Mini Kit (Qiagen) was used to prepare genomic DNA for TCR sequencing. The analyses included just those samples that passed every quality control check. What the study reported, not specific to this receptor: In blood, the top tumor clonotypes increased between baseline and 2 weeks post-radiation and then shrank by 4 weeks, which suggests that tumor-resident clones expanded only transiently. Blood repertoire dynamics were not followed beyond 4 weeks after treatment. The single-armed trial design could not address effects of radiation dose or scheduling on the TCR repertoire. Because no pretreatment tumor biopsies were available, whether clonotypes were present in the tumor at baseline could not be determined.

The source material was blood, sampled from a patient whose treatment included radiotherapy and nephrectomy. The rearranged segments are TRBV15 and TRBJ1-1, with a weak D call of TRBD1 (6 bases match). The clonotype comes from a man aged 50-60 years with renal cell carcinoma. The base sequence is TGTGCCACCAGCAGAGATATTACCCAGGGGACCGAGGCTTTCTTT. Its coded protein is CATSRDITQGTEAFF. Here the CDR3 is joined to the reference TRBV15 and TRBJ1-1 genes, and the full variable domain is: DAMVIQNPRYQVTQFGKPVTLSCSQTLNHNVMYWYQQKSSQAPKLLFHYYDKDFNNEADTPDNFQSRRPNTSFCFLDIRSPGLGDTAMYLCATSRDITQGTEAFFGQGTRLTVV.